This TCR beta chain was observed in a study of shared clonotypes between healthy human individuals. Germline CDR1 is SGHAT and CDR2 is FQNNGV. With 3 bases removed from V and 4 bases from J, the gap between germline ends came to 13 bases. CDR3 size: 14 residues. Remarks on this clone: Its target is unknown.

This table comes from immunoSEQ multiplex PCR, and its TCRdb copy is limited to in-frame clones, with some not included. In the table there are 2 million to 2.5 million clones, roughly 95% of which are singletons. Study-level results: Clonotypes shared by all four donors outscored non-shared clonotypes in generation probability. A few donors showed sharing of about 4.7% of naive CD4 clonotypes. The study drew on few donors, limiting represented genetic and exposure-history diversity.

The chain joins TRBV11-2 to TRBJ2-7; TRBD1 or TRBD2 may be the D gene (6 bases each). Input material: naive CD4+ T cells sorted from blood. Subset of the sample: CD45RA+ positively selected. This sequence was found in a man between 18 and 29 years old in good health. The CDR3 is CASSLRGVMYEQYF. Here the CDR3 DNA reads TGTGCCAGCAGCTTGAGGGGGGTTATGTACGAGCAGTACTTC. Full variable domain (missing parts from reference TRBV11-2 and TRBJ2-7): EAGVAQSPRYKIIEKRQSVAFWCNPISGHATLYWYQQILGQGPKLLIQFQNNGVVDDSQLPKDRFSAERLKGVDSTLKIQPAKLEDSAVYLCASSLRGVMYEQYFGPGTRLTVT.